The 31 T cell receptor beta chains in this list originate from one sample, sequenced in a study of glioma-infiltrating T cells. The iRepertoire nested amplicon-rescue multiplex PCR amplified TCR alpha and beta CDR3s from RNA. TCRdb redid the calling of the multiplex PCR reads with MiXCR, one entry per CDR3 protein. The sample has about 200,000 distinct CDR3 sequences, about 32% seen once. Sample: glioma tissue, nonneoplastic brain tissue, or PBMCs (not recorded which). These receptors came from a human donor with low-grade glioma or glioblastoma, undergoing nonglioma brain surgery, or in good health (not recorded which).

To note about this clonotype: It may be a read error: a sequence one base away is much more abundant. This chain links TRBV7-9 with TRBJ2-2, with 12 bases identical to TRBD2. CDR1 is SEHNR and CDR2 is FQNEAQ in the germline V gene (reference sequence). CDR3 length equals 17 residues. This CDR3 is CASSLGLAGAGTGEMFF. CDR3 sequence (DNA): TGTGCCAGCAGCTTAGGACTAGCGGGAGCGGGCACCGGGGAGATGTTTTTT. The full variable domain, rest sourced from reference TRBV7-9 and TRBJ2-2, is DTGVSQNPRHKITKRGQNVTFRCDPISEHNRLYWYRQTLGQGPEFLTYFQNEAQLEKSRLLSDRFSAERPKGSFSTLEIQRTEQGDSAMYLCASSLGLAGAGTGEMFFGEGSRLTVL.

This clonotype has at least ten counts. The rearrangement uses TRBV20-1 and TRBJ2-6; D is unclear. Deletions cut 5 bases from V and 0 bases from J, with 20 bases between. The CDR3 spans 18 residues. Germline V gene sequence: CDR1 DFQATT, CDR2 SNEGSKA (reference sequence). CDR3 DNA sequence: TGCAGTGCTCCTAGGGCCGGTACCACTCGCTCTGGGGCCAACGTCCTGACTTTC. Amino acids: CSAPRAGTTRSGANVLTF.

The rearrangement links TRBV3-1 to TRBJ2-7, with 8 bases aligning to TRBD2. V shed 6 bases, J shed 6 bases, and the junction held 13 bases outside the gene matches. Germline values: CDR1 LGHDT, CDR2 YNNKEL (reference sequence). The length of the CDR3 is 15 residues. CDR3 coding DNA: TGTGCCAGCAGTCGGACTAGCCCGGGCGTGGGCGAGCAGTACTTC. It codes for CASSRTSPGVGEQYF.

This clonotype was recorded many times. The chain employs TRBV28 and TRBJ2-3; 7 bases are a match to TRBD2. This CDR3 contains 15 residues. Germline-derived CDR1 and CDR2 are MDHEN and SYDVKM. V trimming: 4 bases; J trimming: 2 bases; junction bases outside the gene matches: 6. Here the CDR3 reads CASSSPSGTTDTQYF. CDR3 in DNA: TGTGCCAGCAGTTCTCCTAGCGGAACCACAGATACGCAGTATTTT.

As to this clonotype: A read error may account for a junction end that differs from germline. The V gene is TRBV27, the J gene TRBJ1-6; TRBD1 is a possible D gene (5 bases). Per the germline V gene, CDR1 is MNHEY and CDR2 is SMNVEV (reference sequence). The CDR3 totals 16 residues. The CDR3 DNA sequence: TGTGCCTGCAGGCCCAGGGTCTACTCCTATAATTCACCCCTCCACTTT. Amino acid sequence: CACRPRVYSYNSPLHF.

The rearrangement links TRBV30 to TRBJ1-2; a weak D match, TRBD1 (5 bases). Germline-derived CDR1 and CDR2 are GTSNPN and SVGIG (reference sequence). V gave up 5 bases and J gave up 8 bases, with 9 bases separating them. The CDR3 is made up of 10 amino acids. The CDR3 loop is CAWWRGGYTF. CDR3 coding DNA: TGTGCCTGGTGGCGGGGCGGCTACACCTTC.

This clonotype has a count of ten or more. The chain is built from TRBV7-9 and TRBJ1-1; D is ambiguous. CDR3 length: 14 residues. Germline CDR1 reads SEHNR; CDR2 reads FQNEAQ (reference sequence). Trimming took 3 bases from V and 1 from J, leaving 9 bases between them. The DNA for the CDR3 is TGTGCCAGCAGCTTCCCTGGCAGGAACACTGAAGCTTTCTTT. Protein sequence: CASSFPGRNTEAFF.

This clonotype occurred many times. This rearrangement joins TRBV12-5 to TRBJ2-1, with a possible D match to TRBD2 (8 bases). The CDR3 sequence is 15 residues long. V gave up 0 bases and J gave up 5 bases, with 11 bases separating them. Germline assignment: CDR1 LGHNT and CDR2 FRNRAP. CDR3 amino acids: CASGLVSGTDNEQFF. CDR3 bases: TGTGCTAGTGGTTTGGTTAGCGGGACAGACAATGAGCAGTTCTTC.

This clonotype was seen only a few times. This chain links TRBV19 with TRBJ1-5, with TRBD1 as a possible D gene (6 bases). Germline V lookup: CDR1 LNHDA, CDR2 SQIVND (reference sequence). This CDR3 is 14 amino acids long. Between the trimmed V and J ends, which lost 5 bases and 6 bases, there was a span of 14 bases. The CDR3 region is CASSSTGFGQPQHF. The CDR3 DNA follows: TGTGCCAGTAGTTCAACAGGGTTTGGTCAGCCCCAGCATTTT.

This clonotype was seen ten or more times. As DNA, the CDR3 is TGCGCCAGCCGACCAGGGGCGCTTAGCAATCAGCCCCAGCATTTT. The encoded protein is CASRPGALSNQPQHF. The chain recombines TRBV5-1 with TRBJ1-5, with a tentative D call TRBD1 (6 bases). CDR3 length: 15 amino acids. Trimming removed 7 bases from V and 0 bases from J, with 14 bases in between. Germline CDR1 SGHRS, CDR2 YFSETQ.

The chain employs TRBV4-3 and TRBJ2-2; TRBD1 is a possible D gene (6 bases). CDR1 and CDR2 (germline): LGHNA, YSLEER. The V end was cut by 4 bases, the J end by 6 bases, with 18 bases between. CDR3 length: 16 amino acids. The CDR3 region is CASSPAPVQGSGELFF. The CDR3 DNA follows: TGCGCCAGCAGCCCGGCACCGGTACAGGGTTCCGGGGAGCTGTTTTTT.

This clonotype was recorded many times. V usage is TRBV28 and J usage is TRBJ2-1, with 14 bases lining up with TRBD2. From germline, CDR1 is MDHEN and CDR2 SYDVKM. The CDR3 consists of 16 residues. The trim removed 6 bases at V and 3 bases at J, leaving 4 bases unmatched. CDR3: CASSSGTSGSYNEQFF. DNA for the CDR3: TGTGCCAGCAGCTCCGGGACTAGCGGGAGCTACAATGAGCAGTTCTTC.

The J gene is TRBJ1-2, the V gene TRBV4-3; unclear D gene. There are 15 residues in the CDR3. Germline assignment: CDR1 LGHNA and CDR2 YSLEER. The V and J ends lost 0 bases and 4 bases respectively, with 12 bases between them. DNA for the CDR3: TGCGCCAGCAGCCAAGATCGGACGGCATCCTATGGCTACACCTTC. Protein sequence: CASSQDRTASYGYTF.

Points on this clonotype: A much larger clone differs from this one at a single base, so this may be a read error. The CDR3 end shows no conserved phenylalanine or tryptophan, and so a read error is likely. The chain links TRBV7-3 to TRBJ2-1; either TRBD1 or TRBD2 may fit D (5 bases each). Trimming shortened V by 5 bases and J by 0 bases, and 11 bases separated the two germline ends. The CDR3 runs 15 residues. Germline assignment: CDR1 SGHTA and CDR2 FQGTGA. The DNA for the CDR3 is TGTGCCAGCAGCCCAACAGGACTCTCCTACAATGAGCAGTTCCTC. Protein: CASSPTGLSYNEQFL.

This clonotype has ten or more counts. This sequence joins TRBV6-2 or TRBV6-3 and TRBJ2-7; D assignment may be TRBD1 or TRBD2 (5 bases each). Germline V gives CDR1 MNHEY, CDR2 SVGEGT. Trimming cost V 4 bases and J 4 bases, with 17 bases left between them. The CDR3 spans 15 residues. The CDR3 coding sequence is TGTGCCAGCAGTTCTATCGGGACCCTGAGGTACGAGCAGTACTTC. It yields the protein CASSSIGTLRYEQYF.

A word on this clonotype: A much larger clone differs from this one at a single base, so this may be a read error. This chain joins TRBV27 and TRBJ2-1, with TRBD2 identical over 10 bases. Per the germline V gene, CDR1 is MNHEY and CDR2 is SMNVEV (reference sequence). Trimming at V came to 8 bases and at J to 0 bases, leaving 28 bases not matched to a gene. The CDR3 sequence is 23 residues long. CDR3 DNA sequence: TGTGCCAGCCCATCCCCTAGCGGGAGATCCTCCCCTAGCGGGAGATGCTCCTACAATGAGCAGTTCTTC. Its protein is CASPSPSGRSSPSGRCSYNEQFF.

In its sample, this clonotype was seen a few times. DNA of the CDR3: TGTGCCAGCAGCCAAACGGGACTGGGACAGGGGTCGAACACCGGGGAGCTGTTTTTT. Translated: CASSQTGLGQGSNTGELFF. The genes are TRBV16 and TRBJ2-2, with 10 bases matching TRBD1. V lost 2 bases, J lost 0 bases, and 9 bases stayed unmatched. The CDR3 consists of 19 residues. The V gene's germline CDR1 is KGHSY and CDR2 FQNENV.

This clonotype was detected ten times or more. The chain is built from TRBV20-1 and TRBJ2-3; 14 bases line up with TRBD2. The CDR3 length is 16 residues. The trim removed 1 base at V and 4 bases at J, leaving 4 bases unmatched. From germline, CDR1 is DFQATT and CDR2 SNEGSKA (reference sequence). The CDR3 DNA reads as TGCAGTGCTAGAGGACTAGCGGGAGGGTTGCCAGATACGCAGTATTTT. It yields the protein CSARGLAGGLPDTQYF.

This clonotype came up many times. The rearrangement joins TRBV10-3 to TRBJ2-7; the match to TRBD2 covers 7 bases. Trimming cost V 10 bases and J 5 bases; bases outside gene matches: 8. The CDR3 covers 12 residues. Germline CDR1 reads ENHRY; CDR2 reads SYGVKD. The CDR3, as DNA: TGTGCCAGCGGCGGGAGAATCGACGAGCAGTACTTC. Amino acid sequence: CASGGRIDEQYF.

As regards this clonotype: A clone one base away is much larger, so this may be a read error. The CDR3 nucleotides read TGTGCCAGCAGTGAATCTCTGGAGAGCTCCTACAAGCAGTACTTC. Its translation is CASSESLESSYKQYF. The gene calls are TRBV27 and TRBJ2-7; D not resolved. Per the germline V gene, CDR1 is MNHEY and CDR2 is SMNVEV (reference sequence). This CDR3 contains 15 residues.

The CDR3 nucleotides are TGCGCCAGCAGCCCGGGACTCCAGGGAGGCTATGGCTACACCTTC. Translated, it gives CASSPGLQGGYGYTF. The gene calls are TRBV4-3 and TRBJ1-2, with D possibly being TRBD1 (5 bases). The ends were cut back, 4 bases at V and 4 bases at J, with 16 bases in the middle. Germline loops: CDR1 LGHNA, CDR2 YSLEER. This CDR3 contains 15 residues.

This clonotype was seen many times. The chain is built from TRBV28 and TRBJ2-6; D possibly corresponds to TRBD1 (6 bases). Germline V gene lookup returns CDR1 MDHEN and CDR2 SYDVKM. V was pared by 6 bases and J by 1 base, with 16 bases between. This CDR3 comprises 17 residues. CDR3 DNA sequence: TGTGCCAGCAGACCTCCGGGACACCTGTCTGGGGCCAACGTCCTGACTTTC. Translated: CASRPPGHLSGANVLTF. Using reference TRBV28 and TRBJ2-6 for the parts outside the CDR3, the full variable domain is DVKVTQSSRYLVKRTGEKVFLECVQDMDHENMFWYRQDPGLGLRLIYFSYDVKMKEKGDIPEGYSVSREKKERFSLILESASTNQTSMYLCASRPPGHLSGANVLTFGAGSRLTVL.

This clonotype showed up many times. This chain connects TRBV7-2 to TRBJ2-3, with 8 positions matching TRBD2. The CDR3 is 17 residues long. From germline, CDR1 is SGHTA and CDR2 FQGNSA. With 4 bases clipped from V and 2 bases from J, the junction kept 11 bases outside the gene matches. DNA for the CDR3: TGTGCCAGCAGCTCCCGTCGTGGGACTAGTATCACAGATACGCAGTATTTT. It codes for CASSSRRGTSITDTQYF.

This clonotype showed up many times. The chain links TRBV6-1 to TRBJ1-2, with 10 bases aligning to TRBD1. Germline V lookup: CDR1 MNHNS, CDR2 SASEGT. This CDR3 comprises 16 residues. The J segment lost 3 bases and the V segment lost 6 bases, leaving 10 bases of the junction unmatched. CDR3 amino acids: CASRTTLGTGDYGYTF. CDR3 nucleotide sequence: TGTGCCAGCAGGACTACTCTGGGGACAGGGGACTATGGCTACACCTTC.

This clonotype was detected only a few times. The rearrangement links TRBV19 to TRBJ1-5; D not certain. V lost 1 base, J lost 0 bases, and 10 bases lay in between. The germline V gene encodes CDR1 LNHDA and CDR2 SQIVND (reference sequence). The CDR3 is 16 residues long. The CDR3 reads CASSIGTVNSNQPQHF. Here the CDR3 DNA reads TGTGCCAGTAGTATAGGTACAGTCAATAGCAATCAGCCCCAGCATTTT.

About this clonotype: This may come from a read error, since a much larger clone is one base off. The chain recombines TRBV4-1 with TRBJ2-3; no firm D call. Trimming took 2 bases from V and 1 from J, leaving 4 bases between them. Per the germline V gene, CDR1 is MGHRA and CDR2 is YSYEKL. This CDR3 spans 13 amino acids. Here the CDR3 DNA reads TGCGCCAGCAGCCAATCTGGCACAGATACGCAGTATTTT. Protein sequence: CASSQSGTDTQYF.

This clonotype has at least ten counts. CDR3 sequence reads: CASSLWTGGEETQYF. DNA for the CDR3: TGTGCCAGCAGCTTATGGACAGGGGGCGAAGAGACCCAGTACTTC. The chain links TRBV7-2 to TRBJ2-5; 11 bases are a match to TRBD1. CDR3 length equals 15 residues. Germline trimming cut 2 bases from V and 3 bases from J; bases unmatched to any gene: 2. Germline CDR1 is SGHTA and CDR2 is FQGNSA.

This clonotype was recorded at least ten times. V is TRBV20-1 and J is TRBJ2-5; D remains unclear. This CDR3 contains 14 residues. V lost 5 bases and J lost 4, with 17 bases in between. CDR1 and CDR2 (germline): DFQATT, SNEGSKA (reference sequence). In DNA form, the CDR3 reads TGCAGTGCTGGAGTCAGGCATAGGCGAGAGACCCAGTACTTC. Translation gives CSAGVRHRRETQYF.

This clonotype was seen many times. The CDR3 region is CASSLNRATNYGYTF. In nucleotides, the CDR3 is TGTGCCAGCAGCCTAAACAGGGCGACTAACTATGGCTACACCTTC. V and J are TRBV7-2 and TRBJ1-2, with a possible D match to TRBD1 (6 bases). The V gene lost 5 bases and the J gene lost 0 bases, with 13 bases spanning the gap. The CDR3 runs 15 residues. The germline V gene encodes CDR1 SGHTA and CDR2 FQGNSA.

This clonotype came up a few times. The CDR3 is CASSPIWGRINEKLFF. The CDR3 coding sequence is TGTGCCAGCTCACCAATTTGGGGAAGGATTAATGAAAAACTGTTTTTT. This chain connects TRBV18 to TRBJ1-4; no clear D. CDR3 length: 16 residues. Deletions cut 2 bases from V and 4 bases from J, with 14 bases between. CDR1 KGHSH and CDR2 LQKENI come from the germline V gene.

This clonotype showed up just a few times. This may come from a read error, since a much larger clone is one base off. The chain carries TRBV24-1 and TRBJ2-1; D perhaps matches TRBD1 (6 bases). This CDR3 has 13 residues. Deletions cut 12 bases from V and 10 bases from J, with 21 bases between. Per germline, CDR1 KGHDR and CDR2 SFDVKD. The CDR3 DNA is TGTGCCCCCGCCGGGACACCACCCTACGAGCAGTTCTTC. Encoded protein: CAPAGTPPYEQFF.